The 23 T cell receptor beta chains presented below share a single source sample, sequenced in a study of Ad26.COV2.S vaccination and SARS-CoV-2 variants. Clones were sequenced by immunoSEQ multiplex PCR, and TCRdb holds only the in-frame ones, with some missing. The sample consists of roughly 400,000 clones, around 89% of them appearing once. Noted treatment: over 15 received Ad26.COV2.S at low or high dose, single or two shots; several received placebo; per-sample allocation not given. Sampling occurred on day 63 after the first vaccine or placebo injection. Sequenced here: peripheral blood, sampled in a trial of Ad26.COV2.S vaccine versus placebo. These receptors were taken from a person aged 18-65 years who received the Ad26.COV2.S COVID-19 vaccine or a placebo.

This clone has more than one count but fewer than ten. The chain recombines TRBV9 with TRBJ2-2; D call uncertain. The CDR3 totals 13 residues. The V and J ends lost 7 bases and 1 base respectively, with 8 bases between them. Looked up from germline, CDR1 is SGDLS and CDR2 is YYNGEE. The CDR3 is CASADQNTGELFF. CDR3 coding DNA: TGTGCCAGCGCGGACCAGAACACCGGGGAGCTGTTTTTT. The full variable domain, completed using reference TRBV9 and TRBJ2-2, is DSGVTQTPKHLITATGQRVTLRCSPRSGDLSVYWYQQSLDQGLQFLIQYYNGEERAKGNILERFSAQQFPDLHSELNLSSLELGDSALYFCASADQNTGELFFGEGSRLTVL.

CDR3 nucleotide sequence: TGTGCCACCAGCAGAGATCGGGGGTTAGCTGCGGATAGCTCCTACAATGAGCAGTTCTTC. Translating it yields CATSRDRGLAADSSYNEQFF. The V call is TRBV15, the J call TRBJ2-1, with a tentative D call TRBD2 (6 bases). CDR1 LNHNV and CDR2 YYDKDF come from the germline V gene (reference sequence). V was cut by 0 bases and J by 0 bases, with 21 bases left in between. This CDR3 is 20 amino acids long.

This chain connects TRBV7-8 to TRBJ1-3; no reliable D call. Germline CDR1 and CDR2: SGHVS and FQNEAQ. Trimming stripped 4 bases from V and 9 bases from J, with 10 bases between. This CDR3 comprises 12 residues. The CDR3 loop is CASSSHAGTIYF. The DNA of the CDR3 is TGTGCCAGCAGCTCACACGCGGGCACCATATATTTT.

This clone was counted once. V usage is TRBV9 and J usage is TRBJ2-2; no reliable D call. Germline V gene data show CDR1 as SGDLS and CDR2 as YYNGEE. Trimming took 3 bases from V and 4 from J, leaving 16 bases between them. The CDR3 extends over 16 amino acids. The CDR3 here is CASSARSRVGTGELFF. The DNA for the CDR3 is TGTGCCAGCAGCGCTAGGAGTAGGGTCGGCACCGGGGAGCTGTTTTTT.

The chain joins TRBV5-4 to TRBJ1-2; 8 nucleotides agree with TRBD1. The V gene end was trimmed by 5 bases and the J gene end by 0 bases; junction bases not matched to a gene: 6. Germline V gene sequence: CDR1 SGHNT, CDR2 YYREEE (reference sequence). This CDR3 spans 15 amino acids. The CDR3 here is CASSPGQATNYGYTF. DNA of the CDR3: TGTGCCAGCAGTCCGGGACAGGCCACTAACTATGGCTACACCTTC.

This chain uses TRBV5-5 with TRBJ1-1; unclear D gene. The CDR3 contains 16 residues. V was pared by 4 bases and J by 0 bases, with 16 bases between. Germline V lookup: CDR1 SGHKS, CDR2 YYEKEE (reference sequence). The CDR3 region has the DNA TGTGCCAGCAGCCCGAGGGTACAGACCATGAACACTGAAGCTTTCTTT. Translated: CASSPRVQTMNTEAFF. Based on the CDR3 plus reference TRBV5-5 and TRBJ1-1, the full variable domain is DAGVTQSPTHLIKTRGQQVTLRCSPISGHKSVSWYQQVLGQGPQFIFQYYEKEERGRGNFPDRFSARQFPNYSSELNVNALLLGDSALYLCASSPRVQTMNTEAFFGQGTRLTVV.

The chain employs TRBV9 and TRBJ2-1, with 8 positions matching TRBD2. Germline V gene sequence: CDR1 SGDLS, CDR2 YYNGEE. The CDR3 totals 14 residues. The ends lost 0 bases at V and 9 bases at J; junction bases unmatched: 5. Written as DNA, the CDR3 is TGTGCCAGCAGCGTAGCTACGGGAGGGTCTGAGCAGTTCTTC. Its translation: CASSVATGGSEQFF.

This clone was seen once. V is TRBV2 and J is TRBJ1-3; a possible D gene is TRBD1 (6 bases). V gave up 7 bases and J gave up 0 bases, with 10 bases separating them. This CDR3 has 14 residues. Germline V gives CDR1 SNHLY, CDR2 FYNNEI. CDR3 nucleotides: TGTGCCAGCAACGGACAGCCCTCTGGAAACACCATATATTTT. It is translated as CASNGQPSGNTIYF.

This clone has just one count. The rearrangement joins TRBV30 to TRBJ2-3; D perhaps matches TRBD2 (6 bases). Trimming cost V 3 bases and J 8 bases, with 9 bases left between them. The CDR3 runs 11 residues. Germline loops: CDR1 GTSNPN, CDR2 SVGIG (reference sequence). CDR3 sequence: CAWRLEGTQYF. The CDR3 nucleotides read TGTGCCTGGAGGTTGGAGGGTACGCAGTATTTT.

V is TRBV18 and J is TRBJ2-1; D not resolved. CDR3 length equals 14 residues. The germline V and J ends were trimmed by 1 base and 6 bases, with 10 bases remaining between them. In germline, CDR1 is KGHSH, CDR2 LQKENI. The CDR3 reads CASSPQRVGNEQFF. CDR3 coding DNA: TGTGCCAGCTCACCACAACGGGTCGGCAATGAGCAGTTCTTC. The variable domain in full, with the rest retrieved from reference TRBV18 and TRBJ2-1, is NAGVMQNPRHLVRRRGQEARLRCSPMKGHSHVYWYRQLPEEGLKFMVYLQKENIIDESGMPKERFSAEFPKEGPSILRIQQVVRGDSAAYFCASSPQRVGNEQFFGPGTRLTVL.

This chain uses TRBV15 with TRBJ2-7; D may be TRBD1 or TRBD2 (5 bases each). The CDR3 is 13 residues long. CDR1 LNHNV and CDR2 YYDKDF come from the germline V gene (reference sequence). Trimming cost V 0 bases and J 5 bases, with 8 bases left between them. The CDR3 reads CATSRDQGHEQYF. As DNA, the CDR3 is TGTGCCACCAGCAGAGACCAGGGACACGAGCAGTACTTC.

This chain connects TRBV6-5 to TRBJ2-3; D possibly corresponds to TRBD1 (5 bases). V shed 7 bases and J shed 0 bases, with 14 bases lying between them. In germline, CDR1 is MNHEY, CDR2 SVGAGI. The CDR3 totals 15 residues. This CDR3 reads CASTGDRVSTDTQYF. The CDR3 DNA reads as TGTGCCAGCACTGGAGACAGAGTTAGCACAGATACGCAGTATTTT.

The V call is TRBV5-1, the J call TRBJ1-1; D is ambiguous. This CDR3 comprises 13 residues. Germline values: CDR1 SGHRS, CDR2 YFSETQ. The V end lost 5 bases, the J end lost 0 bases, and 8 bases lay between the germline ends. CDR3 residues: CASSFQLNTEAFF. Here the CDR3 DNA reads TGCGCCAGCAGTTTCCAACTGAACACTGAAGCTTTCTTT.

The rearrangement links TRBV5-1 to TRBJ2-3, with TRBD2 identical over 9 bases. V lost 5 bases and J lost 1; bases outside the gene matches: 5. The CDR3 contains 15 residues. Germline lookup yields CDR1 SGHRS and CDR2 YFSETQ. The CDR3 DNA is TGCGCCAGCAGGTTAGCGGGAGACCGCACAGATACGCAGTATTTT. It is translated as CASRLAGDRTDTQYF. Full variable domain (outside the CDR3, taken from reference TRBV5-1 and TRBJ2-3): KAGVTQTPRYLIKTRGQQVTLSCSPISGHRSVSWYQQTPGQGLQFLFEYFSETQRNKGNFPGRFSGRQFSNSRSEMNVSTLELGDSALYLCASRLAGDRTDTQYFGPGTRLTVL.

The chain links TRBV28 to TRBJ2-7, with D possibly being TRBD1 (6 bases). From germline, CDR1 is MDHEN and CDR2 SYDVKM. There are 14 residues in the CDR3. The V end was cut by 5 bases, the J end by 4 bases, with 15 bases between. CDR3 nucleotide sequence: TGTGCCAGCAGTCTCCATGGACAGCCTTACGAGCAGTACTTC. It yields the protein CASSLHGQPYEQYF.

A few counts support this clone. V usage is TRBV4-1 and J usage is TRBJ1-4; 7 bases agree with TRBD1. The length of the CDR3 is 15 residues. Germline-derived CDR1 and CDR2 are MGHRA and YSYEKL. The trim removed 2 bases at V and 7 bases at J, leaving 7 bases unmatched. The CDR3: CASSQFGTALEKLFF. In DNA form, the CDR3 reads TGCGCCAGCAGCCAATTCGGGACAGCCCTTGAAAAACTGTTTTTT.

CDR3 sequence reads: CASSHPDRVGNQPQHF. The CDR3 region has the DNA TGCGCCAGCAGCCACCCCGACAGGGTGGGCAATCAGCCCCAGCATTTT. The chain employs TRBV4-1 and TRBJ1-5; 7 nucleotides match TRBD1. J was trimmed by 2 bases and V by 3 bases; bases with no gene match: 7. CDR1 and CDR2 (germline): MGHRA, YSYEKL. There are 16 residues in the CDR3.

This chain uses TRBV5-8 with TRBJ2-3, with 10 nucleotides matching TRBD1. Trimming took 0 bases from V and 6 from J; bases not matched to a gene: 4. The length of the CDR3 is 15 residues. Germline assignment: CDR1 SGHTS and CDR2 YDEGEE. Here the CDR3 DNA reads TGTGCCAGCAGCTTGGGGGACAGGGGTAGGGATACGCAGTATTTT. It encodes CASSLGDRGRDTQYF. The whole variable domain, remainder taken from reference TRBV5-8 and TRBJ2-3, is EAGVTQSPTHLIKTRGQQATLRCSPISGHTSVYWYQQALGLGLQFLLWYDEGEERNRGNFPPRFSGRQFPNYSSELNVNALELEDSALYLCASSLGDRGRDTQYFGPGTRLTVL.

This clone was observed a single time. This chain connects TRBV25-1 to TRBJ2-5, with no clear D. There are 13 residues in the CDR3. Germline CDR1 and CDR2: MGHDK and SYGVNS. V dropped 4 bases and J dropped 2 bases, with 8 bases sitting between them. CDR3 coding DNA: TGTGCCAGCAGTGGGCATATACAAGAGACCCAGTACTTC. Translated, it gives CASSGHIQETQYF.

The chain uses TRBV6-5 and TRBJ2-1; D is undetermined. Germline CDR1 MNHEY, CDR2 SVGAGI. This CDR3 is 14 amino acids long. With 0 bases removed from V and 9 bases from J, the gap between germline ends came to 12 bases. CDR3 nucleotides: TGTGCCAGCAGTTACTCTGCTAGTCGCGGTGAGCAGTTCTTC. It specifies CASSYSASRGEQFF.

This chain joins TRBV28 and TRBJ1-5; possible D gene TRBD1, 5 bases. Germline lookup yields CDR1 MDHEN and CDR2 SYDVKM. V was clipped by 10 bases and J by 0 bases, with 13 bases between them. This CDR3 is 14 amino acids long. CDR3 protein: CATQGAGSNQPQHF. The CDR3 DNA sequence: TGTGCCACCCAAGGGGCCGGTAGCAATCAGCCCCAGCATTTT.

The rearrangement uses TRBV7-2 and TRBJ1-3; D is uncertain. The V and J ends lost 5 bases and 4 bases respectively, with 15 bases between them. CDR1 is SGHTA, CDR2 FQGNSA, per germline. The CDR3 is made up of 15 amino acids. This chain's CDR3 is CASSPRRAPGNTIYF. DNA for the CDR3: TGTGCCAGCAGCCCCCGACGGGCGCCGGGAAACACCATATATTTT.

V usage is TRBV5-4 and J usage is TRBJ2-5, with D perhaps TRBD1 (6 bases). Trimming shortened V by 4 bases and J by 3 bases, and 13 bases separated the two germline ends. CDR1 and CDR2 (germline): SGHNT, YYREEE (reference sequence). The CDR3 consists of 14 residues. This chain's CDR3 is CASSPRGIEETQYF. Here the CDR3 DNA reads TGTGCCAGCAGCCCGAGGGGGATCGAAGAGACCCAGTACTTC. Combining the CDR3 with reference TRBV5-4 and TRBJ2-5 gives the whole variable domain ETGVTQSPTHLIKTRGQQVTLRCSSQSGHNTVSWYQQALGQGPQFIFQYYREEENGRGNFPPRFSGLQFPNYSSELNVNALELDDSALYLCASSPRGIEETQYFGPGTRLLVL.